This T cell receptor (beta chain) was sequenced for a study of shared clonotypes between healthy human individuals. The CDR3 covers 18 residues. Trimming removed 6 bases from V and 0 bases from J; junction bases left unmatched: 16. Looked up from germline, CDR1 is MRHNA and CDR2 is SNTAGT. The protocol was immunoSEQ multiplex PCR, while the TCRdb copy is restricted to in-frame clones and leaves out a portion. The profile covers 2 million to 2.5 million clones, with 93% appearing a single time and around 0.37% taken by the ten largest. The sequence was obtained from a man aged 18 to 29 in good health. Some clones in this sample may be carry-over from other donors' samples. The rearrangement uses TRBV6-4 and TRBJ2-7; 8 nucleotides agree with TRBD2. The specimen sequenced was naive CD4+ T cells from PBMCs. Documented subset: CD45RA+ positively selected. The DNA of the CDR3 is TGTGCCAGCAGGACCATCACCACCCCGGGGGGGGACTCCTACGAGCAGTACTTC. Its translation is CASRTITTPGGDSYEQYF.